The 24 T cell receptor beta chains in this list originate from one sample, sequenced in a study of CD8+ T cells in alopecia areata. cDNA reverse transcribed from extracted RNA served as the sequencing template. Data came from immunoSEQ multiplex PCR; TCRdb stores just in-frame clones and leaves some out. The data hold 150,000 to 200,000 clones, with less than 80% observed a single time. The specimen comprised CD8+ T cells sorted from blood, sampled at week 0. All receptors come from a human donor with alopecia areata.

The chain has TRBV6-5 and TRBJ2-3; D remains unclear. The CDR3 contains 14 residues. Trimming took 6 bases from V and 4 from J, leaving 14 bases between them. From germline, CDR1 is MNHEY and CDR2 SVGAGI. The CDR3 spells CASRRRGWADTQYF. The DNA of the CDR3 is TGTGCCAGCAGACGGAGAGGTTGGGCAGATACGCAGTATTTT.

V usage is TRBV6-5 and J usage is TRBJ1-1; perhaps TRBD1 as D (5 bases). This CDR3 is built from 15 residues. V was cut by 3 bases and J by 5 bases, with 16 bases left in between. The germline V gene encodes CDR1 MNHEY and CDR2 SVGAGI. CDR3 sequence: CASSYSEEQVTEAFF. The CDR3 DNA reads TGTGCCAGCAGTTATTCGGAAGAACAGGTAACTGAAGCTTTCTTT.

The CDR3 here is CAWSVRGGYYEQYF. DNA of the CDR3: TGTGCCTGGAGTGTACGCGGGGGGTACTACGAGCAGTACTTC. The gene calls are TRBV30 and TRBJ2-7, with 8 bases matching TRBD2. V lost 0 bases, J lost 3 bases, and 4 bases stayed unmatched. The CDR3 is 14 residues long. Germline V gene data show CDR1 as GTSNPN and CDR2 as SVGIG (reference sequence).

This clone occurred a few times. The J gene is TRBJ2-2, the V gene TRBV5-5, with TRBD2 matching 7 bases. Germline V CDR1 and CDR2: SGHKS, YYEKEE (reference sequence). This CDR3 has 14 residues. V dropped 7 bases and J dropped 6; count of bases not matched to a gene: 9. The CDR3 loop reads CASVDGGGAGELFF. The CDR3 region has the DNA TGTGCCAGCGTTGACGGGGGAGGGGCCGGGGAGCTGTTTTTT.

The CDR3 here is CASSWTGSGANVLTF. The CDR3 DNA sequence: TGTGCCAGCAGTTGGACAGGGTCTGGGGCCAACGTCCTGACTTTC. The rearrangement uses TRBV27 and TRBJ2-6; 8 positions match TRBD1. Germline V CDR1 and CDR2: MNHEY, SMNVEV (reference sequence). The CDR3 is made up of 15 amino acids. Trimming cost V 4 bases and J 1 base; bases outside gene matches: 0.

The V gene is TRBV6-5, the J gene TRBJ1-5; 10 bases are shared with TRBD1. The J segment lost 6 bases and the V segment lost 4 bases, leaving 3 bases of the junction unmatched. Germline CDR1 and CDR2: MNHEY and SVGAGI. CDR3 length: 14 residues. This chain's CDR3 is CASSSGTGVQPQHF. In nucleotides, the CDR3 is TGTGCCAGCAGTTCCGGGACAGGGGTTCAGCCCCAGCATTTT.

This chain joins TRBV13 and TRBJ2-3; D is possibly TRBD1 or TRBD2 (6 bases each). This CDR3 region has 16 residues. V dropped 4 bases and J dropped 2 bases, with 16 bases sitting between them. The germline V gene encodes CDR1 PRHDT and CDR2 FYEKMQ (reference sequence). In DNA form, the CDR3 reads TGTGCCAGCAGCTCACCTAGGAGGGGGTCCACAGATACGCAGTATTTT. This sequence encodes CASSSPRRGSTDTQYF.

The chain is built from TRBV5-6 and TRBJ2-3; TRBD2 agrees at 8 bases. CDR1 is SGHDT and CDR2 is YYEEEE in the germline V gene. This CDR3 contains 16 residues. V lost 4 bases to trimming and J lost 2 bases; unmatched junction nucleotides: 9. The CDR3 reads CASSTLAGSYTDTQYF. The CDR3 DNA is TGTGCCAGCAGCACTTTAGCGGGGAGCTACACAGATACGCAGTATTTT.

There are a few counts of this clone. CDR3 nucleotides: TGTGCCAGCAGCACCAGAGACAGGGCCCCAGAGACCCAGTACTTC. The encoded protein is CASSTRDRAPETQYF. V is TRBV2 and J is TRBJ2-5, with 7 bases matching TRBD1. The CDR3 runs 15 residues. The V segment lost 6 bases and the J segment 4 bases; nucleotides outside the gene matches: 11. CDR1 is SNHLY, CDR2 FYNNEI, per germline.

There are a few counts of this clone. The CDR3 region is CASSQAPSGSSRALHF. DNA for the CDR3: TGCGCCAGCAGCCAAGCACCCTCGGGTAGTTCGCGGGCCCTCCACTTT. This chain connects TRBV4-1 to TRBJ1-6, with D unresolved. CDR3 length: 16 residues. Germline V gives CDR1 MGHRA, CDR2 YSYEKL. Trimming took 1 base from V and 14 from J, leaving 21 bases between them.

The chain joins TRBV10-3 to TRBJ2-3; possible D gene TRBD1, 5 bases. The V gene's germline CDR1 is ENHRY and CDR2 SYGVKD. The CDR3 is 17 residues long. V was trimmed by 6 bases and J by 0 bases, leaving 19 bases between them. The CDR3 nucleotides read TGTGCCATCAGGACAAACTTCGACAGTCCTAGCACAGATACGCAGTATTTT. It specifies CAIRTNFDSPSTDTQYF.

This chain connects TRBV29-1 to TRBJ2-7; D might be TRBD2 (7 bases). V was trimmed by 6 bases and J by 9 bases, leaving 15 bases between them. CDR3 size: 11 residues. Germline-derived CDR1 and CDR2 are SQVTM and ANQGSEA. CDR3 DNA sequence: TGCAGCGTCCTGACGGGGGGCTGGCAGTACTTC. It is translated as CSVLTGGWQYF.

The chain combines TRBV25-1 with TRBJ1-2, with D tentatively TRBD1 (6 bases). The CDR3 consists of 12 residues. Trimming took 3 bases from V and 8 from J, leaving 10 bases between them. Germline V gives CDR1 MGHDK, CDR2 SYGVNS. CDR3 residues: CASSEGAWGYTF. CDR3 nucleotide sequence: TGTGCCAGCAGTGAGGGGGCTTGGGGCTACACCTTC.

The chain links TRBV30 to TRBJ2-4; 9 nucleotides match TRBD1. Germline-derived CDR1 and CDR2 are GTSNPN and SVGIG (reference sequence). J gave up 9 bases and V 4 bases, and 13 bases lay outside the gene matches. The CDR3 sequence is 15 residues long. CDR3 bases: TGTGCCTGGATACCAAAGGACAGGGGACCCATCATTCAGTACTTC. Residues: CAWIPKDRGPIIQYF.

CDR3 region: CAWTGGRSAFF. CDR3 nucleotide sequence: TGTGCCTGGACAGGGGGACGGTCAGCTTTCTTT. This rearrangement joins TRBV30 to TRBJ1-1; 7 nucleotides agree with TRBD1. After removal of 4 bases from V and 10 bases from J, the junction contained 6 bases not matched to a gene. Germline CDR1 and CDR2: GTSNPN and SVGIG (reference sequence). There are 11 residues in the CDR3.

With regard to this clone: In the same sample, other DNA sequences code for this CDR3. The J gene is TRBJ2-7, the V gene TRBV5-6, with D perhaps TRBD2 (5 bases). Trimming stripped 3 bases from V and 2 bases from J, with 6 bases between. The CDR3 covers 12 residues. Germline CDR1 is SGHDT and CDR2 is YYEEEE. CDR3 DNA: TGTGCCAGCAGCTCCGGGGCCTACGAGCAGTACTTC. It encodes CASSSGAYEQYF.

The J gene is TRBJ2-7, the V gene TRBV10-3; 16 positions agree with TRBD2. Unmatched junction bases numbered 4, after V lost 3 bases and J lost 5 bases. The CDR3 totals 16 residues. In germline, CDR1 is ENHRY, CDR2 SYGVKD. This CDR3 reads CAISDGTSGGADEQYF. DNA for the CDR3: TGTGCCATCAGTGACGGGACTAGCGGGGGGGCCGACGAGCAGTACTTC.

The chain couples TRBV18 to TRBJ1-4; D not certain. The V end lost 3 bases, the J end lost 2 bases, and 1 base lay between the germline ends. The CDR3 consists of 12 residues. Germline V gives CDR1 KGHSH, CDR2 LQKENI. For the CDR3, the DNA is TGTGCCAGCTCACCGACTAATGAAAAACTGTTTTTT. This translates into CASSPTNEKLFF.

The chain joins TRBV5-1 to TRBJ2-3; D unresolved. CDR3 length: 13 residues. Trimming left V 5 bases short and J 6 bases short, with 13 bases between. Germline V lookup: CDR1 SGHRS, CDR2 YFSETQ. The CDR3 spells CASSPEPHDTQYF. CDR3 bases: TGCGCCAGCAGTCCCGAACCCCACGATACGCAGTATTTT.

The chain couples TRBV5-1 to TRBJ2-7, with D possibly being TRBD1 or TRBD2 (6 bases each). Germline V gives CDR1 SGHRS, CDR2 YFSETQ. The V and J ends lost 4 bases and 4 bases respectively, with 12 bases between them. The CDR3 extends over 13 amino acids. For the CDR3, the DNA is TGCGCCAGCAGCCCGGGGGCGGGGTACGAGCAGTACTTC. Protein product: CASSPGAGYEQYF.

This clone was observed a few times. This chain links TRBV11-2 with TRBJ2-7, with no clear D. Trimming removed 1 base at V and 2 bases at J, with 9 bases between. The CDR3 sequence is 14 residues long. Per the germline V gene, CDR1 is SGHAT and CDR2 is FQNNGV. CDR3 coding DNA: TGTGCCAGCAGCTTAGTCCTAACCCCCTACGAGCAGTACTTC. This encodes CASSLVLTPYEQYF.

The chain employs TRBV12-5 and TRBJ2-5; D call uncertain. The CDR3 spans 14 residues. Germline V gene sequence: CDR1 LGHNT, CDR2 FRNRAP. V lost 6 bases to trimming and J lost 2 bases, with 13 bases between them. The CDR3 is CASGSVLGQETQYF. In nucleotides, the CDR3 is TGTGCTAGTGGCTCAGTCTTGGGGCAAGAGACCCAGTACTTC.

The chain links TRBV7-9 to TRBJ2-7; 8 positions agree with TRBD1. Germline CDR1 is SEHNR and CDR2 is FQNEAQ (reference sequence). The CDR3 covers 11 residues. With V trimmed by 5 bases and J by 10 bases, 4 bases remained unmatched. CDR3 DNA sequence: TGTGCCAGCAGCACAGACAGGGGACAGTACTTC. Translation: CASSTDRGQYF.

This clone was observed a single time. The J gene is TRBJ1-2, the V gene TRBV25-1, with 7 bases matching TRBD1. The CDR3 runs to 13 residues. Unmatched junction bases numbered 9, after V lost 10 bases and J lost 4 bases. Germline V gene data show CDR1 as MGHDK and CDR2 as SYGVNS. This chain's CDR3 is CATTGAPRYGYTF. In DNA form, the CDR3 reads TGTGCCACCACAGGGGCACCCCGCTATGGCTACACCTTC.